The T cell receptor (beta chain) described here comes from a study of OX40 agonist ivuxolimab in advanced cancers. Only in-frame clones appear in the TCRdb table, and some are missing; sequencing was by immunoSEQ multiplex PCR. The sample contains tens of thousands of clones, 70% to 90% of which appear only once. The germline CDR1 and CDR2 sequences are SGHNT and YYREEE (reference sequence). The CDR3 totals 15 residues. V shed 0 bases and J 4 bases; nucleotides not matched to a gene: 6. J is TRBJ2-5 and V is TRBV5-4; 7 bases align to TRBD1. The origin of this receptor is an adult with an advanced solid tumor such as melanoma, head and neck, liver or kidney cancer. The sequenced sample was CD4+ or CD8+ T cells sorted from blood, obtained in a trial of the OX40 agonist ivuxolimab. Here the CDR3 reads CASSLARDSGETQYF. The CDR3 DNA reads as TGTGCCAGCAGCTTGGCCCGGGACAGCGGAGAGACCCAGTACTTC. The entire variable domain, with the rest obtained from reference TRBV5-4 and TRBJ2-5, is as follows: ETGVTQSPTHLIKTRGQQVTLRCSSQSGHNTVSWYQQALGQGPQFIFQYYREEENGRGNFPPRFSGLQFPNYSSELNVNALELDDSALYLCASSLARDSGETQYFGPGTRLLVL.